What follows are 10 T cell receptor beta chains derived from one specimen sequenced in a study of T-cell reconstitution after alpha-beta-depleted transplantation in children. Preparing the TCRbeta library involved the use of unique molecular identifiers. Each CDR3 protein is one row after TCRdb ran MiXCR on the PCR reads. The table shows some 500,000 distinct CDR3 sequences, with approximately 20% occurring only once. Sequences were derived from PBMCs from the stem cell graft donor, sampled from the stem cell graft. Receptor source: a human donor who donated a stem cell graft to a child with acute lymphoblastic leukemia.

The chain carries TRBV15 and TRBJ2-3, with 8 bases identical to TRBD1. The CDR3 runs 16 residues. With 2 bases clipped from V and 1 base from J, the junction kept 5 bases outside the gene matches. CDR1 is LNHNV and CDR2 is YYDKDF in the germline V gene (reference sequence). This CDR3 is CATSRSRTGRTDTQYF. The CDR3 DNA reads as TGTGCCACCAGCAGATCCAGGACAGGGCGCACAGATACGCAGTATTTT. Filled out from reference TRBV15 and TRBJ2-3, the complete variable domain reads DAMVIQNPRYQVTQFGKPVTLSCSQTLNHNVMYWYQQKSSQAPKLLFHYYDKDFNNEADTPDNFQSRRPNTSFCFLDIRSPGLGDTAMYLCATSRSRTGRTDTQYFGPGTRLTVL.

The rearrangement joins TRBV3-1 to TRBJ2-5; the D gene is possibly TRBD1 (6 bases). Trimming cost V 2 bases and J 3 bases, with 10 bases left between them. The V gene's germline CDR1 is LGHDT and CDR2 YNNKEL (reference sequence). The CDR3 contains 14 residues. The CDR3 here is CASSQSQGKETQYF. In nucleotides, the CDR3 is TGTGCCAGCAGCCAATCCCAGGGGAAAGAGACCCAGTACTTC.

This clonotype was detected a few times. V usage is TRBV7-9 and J usage is TRBJ2-1, with unresolved D. The CDR3 has 10 residues. Trimming removed 8 bases at V and 4 bases at J, with 3 bases between. The germline V gene has CDR1 SEHNR and CDR2 FQNEAQ (reference sequence). In nucleotides, the CDR3 is TGTGCCAGCCCTTACAATGAGCAGTTCTTC. Its translation is CASPYNEQFF.

This clonotype was detected once. The V call is TRBV3-1, the J call TRBJ2-7; 12 bases are shared with TRBD2. Germline V CDR1 and CDR2: LGHDT, YNNKEL (reference sequence). The ends lost 0 bases at V and 3 bases at J; junction bases unmatched: 12. CDR3 length equals 19 residues. Here the CDR3 DNA reads TGTGCCAGCAGCCAAGAGGAAGCTCCGGGACTAGCGGGTGTCTACGAGCAGTACTTC. The encoded protein is CASSQEEAPGLAGVYEQYF.

This chain links TRBV4-1 with TRBJ1-2; 8 bases are a match to TRBD1. CDR3 length: 16 amino acids. V shed 4 bases, J shed 2 bases, and the junction held 9 bases outside the gene matches. The germline V gene has CDR1 MGHRA and CDR2 YSYEKL. Here the CDR3 DNA reads TGCGCCAGCAGCCCCTACTTGACAGGGGCCAACTATGGCTACACCTTC. Translating gives CASSPYLTGANYGYTF.

The gene calls are TRBV11-2 and TRBJ2-6; D is uncertain. The ends were cut back, 5 bases at V and 4 bases at J, with 9 bases in the middle. Germline values: CDR1 SGHAT, CDR2 FQNNGV. This CDR3 is built from 14 residues. This CDR3 is CASSRFEGANVLTF. For the CDR3, the DNA is TGTGCCAGCAGCCGCTTCGAGGGGGCCAACGTCCTGACTTTC.

This chain joins TRBV5-1 and TRBJ2-7; either TRBD1 or TRBD2 may supply D (6 bases each). Germline lookup yields CDR1 SGHRS and CDR2 YFSETQ. This CDR3 is 16 amino acids long. V gave up 3 bases and J gave up 3 bases, with 19 bases separating them. CDR3 bases: TGCGCCAGCAGCTCCGGACGGGGGCTGGAGGACTACGAGCAGTACTTC. Its protein product is CASSSGRGLEDYEQYF.

This sequence joins TRBV19 and TRBJ1-1; D remains unclear. Germline lookup yields CDR1 LNHDA and CDR2 SQIVND (reference sequence). The V end was cut by 7 bases, the J end by 7 bases, with 13 bases between. This CDR3 comprises 12 residues. CDR3 sequence reads: CASIPDGLEAFF. CDR3 DNA: TGTGCCAGTATCCCGGACGGCCTTGAAGCTTTCTTT.

The rearrangement uses TRBV5-1 and TRBJ2-7; no reliable D call. Germline V gene data show CDR1 as SGHRS and CDR2 as YFSETQ. The CDR3 spans 15 residues. V lost 0 bases, J lost 2 bases, and 12 bases lay in between. The CDR3, as DNA: TGCGCCAGCAGCTTGGTATGGGGTGATACCTACGAGCAGTACTTC. This encodes CASSLVWGDTYEQYF. Full variable domain (rest looked up from reference TRBV5-1 and TRBJ2-7): KAGVTQTPRYLIKTRGQQVTLSCSPISGHRSVSWYQQTPGQGLQFLFEYFSETQRNKGNFPGRFSGRQFSNSRSEMNVSTLELGDSALYLCASSLVWGDTYEQYFGPGTRLTVT.

The rearrangement uses TRBV6-4 and TRBJ2-2; no definite D call. The V end lost 0 bases, the J end lost 2 bases, and 10 bases lay between the germline ends. From germline, CDR1 is MRHNA and CDR2 SNTAGT. The CDR3 length is 16 residues. In DNA form, the CDR3 reads TGTGCCAGCAGTGACTCAAGAGGTCACAACACCGGGGAGCTGTTTTTT. Its translation is CASSDSRGHNTGELFF.